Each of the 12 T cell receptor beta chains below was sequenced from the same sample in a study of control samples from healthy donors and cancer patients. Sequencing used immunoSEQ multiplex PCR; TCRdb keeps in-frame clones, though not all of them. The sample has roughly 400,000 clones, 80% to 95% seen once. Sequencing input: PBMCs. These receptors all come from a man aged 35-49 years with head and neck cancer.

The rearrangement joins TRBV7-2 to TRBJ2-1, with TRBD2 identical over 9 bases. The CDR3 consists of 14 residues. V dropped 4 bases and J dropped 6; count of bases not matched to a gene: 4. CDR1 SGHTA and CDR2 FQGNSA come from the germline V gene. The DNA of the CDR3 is TGTGCCAGCAGCTCGGGACTAGCCGCCAATGAGCAGTTCTTC. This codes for CASSSGLAANEQFF.

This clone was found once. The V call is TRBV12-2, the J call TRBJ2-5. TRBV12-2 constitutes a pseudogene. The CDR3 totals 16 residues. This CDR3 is CASRLAKCESQETQYF. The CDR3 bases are TGTGCAAGTCGCTTAGCGAAGTGTGAATCGCAAGAGACCCAGTACTTC.

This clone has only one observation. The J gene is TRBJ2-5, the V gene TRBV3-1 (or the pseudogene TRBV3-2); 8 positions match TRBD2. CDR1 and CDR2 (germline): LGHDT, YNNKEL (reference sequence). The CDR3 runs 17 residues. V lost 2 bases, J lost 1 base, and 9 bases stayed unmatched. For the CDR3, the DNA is TGTGCCAGCAGCCAATCGTTACCAGCGGGGGTCCAAGAGACCCAGTACTTC. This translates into CASSQSLPAGVQETQYF.

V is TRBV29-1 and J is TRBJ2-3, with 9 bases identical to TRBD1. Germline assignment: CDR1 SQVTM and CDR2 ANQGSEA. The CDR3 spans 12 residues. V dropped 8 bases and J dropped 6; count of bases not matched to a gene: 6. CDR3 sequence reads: CSSGTGMDTQYF. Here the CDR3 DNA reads TGCAGCTCAGGGACAGGGATGGATACGCAGTATTTT.

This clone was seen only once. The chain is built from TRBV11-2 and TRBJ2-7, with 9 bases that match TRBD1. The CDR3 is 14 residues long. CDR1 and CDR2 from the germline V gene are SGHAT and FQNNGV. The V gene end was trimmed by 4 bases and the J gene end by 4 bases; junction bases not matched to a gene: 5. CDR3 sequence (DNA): TGTGCCAGCAGCTCTCCACAGGGGGCGTACGAGCAGTACTTC. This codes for CASSSPQGAYEQYF.

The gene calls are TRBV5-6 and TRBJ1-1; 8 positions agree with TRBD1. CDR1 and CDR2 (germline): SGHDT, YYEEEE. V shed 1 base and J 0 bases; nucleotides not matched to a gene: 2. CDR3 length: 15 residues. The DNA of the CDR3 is TGTGCCAGCAGCTTGCTGGACAGGGTGAACACTGAAGCTTTCTTT. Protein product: CASSLLDRVNTEAFF. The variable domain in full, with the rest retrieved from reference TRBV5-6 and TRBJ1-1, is DAGVTQSPTHLIKTRGQQVTLRCSPKSGHDTVSWYQQALGQGPQFIFQYYEEEERQRGNFPDRFSGHQFPNYSSELNVNALLLGDSALYLCASSLLDRVNTEAFFGQGTRLTVV.

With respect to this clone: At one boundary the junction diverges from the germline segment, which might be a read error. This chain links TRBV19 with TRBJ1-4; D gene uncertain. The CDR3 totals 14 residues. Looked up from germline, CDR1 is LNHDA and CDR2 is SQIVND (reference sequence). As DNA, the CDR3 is TGTGCCAGTAGTTTAGACCGGGGAAGTGAAAAACTGTTTTTT. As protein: CASSLDRGSEKLFF.

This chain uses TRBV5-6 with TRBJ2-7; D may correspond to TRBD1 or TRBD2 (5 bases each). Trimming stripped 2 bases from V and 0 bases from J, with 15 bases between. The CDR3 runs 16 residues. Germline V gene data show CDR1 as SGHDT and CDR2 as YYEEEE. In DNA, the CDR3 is TGTGCCAGCAGCTTAGAATACGGGACCAGCTCCTACGAGCAGTACTTC. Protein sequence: CASSLEYGTSSYEQYF.

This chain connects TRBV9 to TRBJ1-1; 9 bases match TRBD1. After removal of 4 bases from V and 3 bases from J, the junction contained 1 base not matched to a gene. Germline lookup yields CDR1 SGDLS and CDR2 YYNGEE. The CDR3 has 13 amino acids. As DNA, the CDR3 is TGTGCCAGCAGCAGGGACAGGGACACTGAAGCTTTCTTT. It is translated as CASSRDRDTEAFF.

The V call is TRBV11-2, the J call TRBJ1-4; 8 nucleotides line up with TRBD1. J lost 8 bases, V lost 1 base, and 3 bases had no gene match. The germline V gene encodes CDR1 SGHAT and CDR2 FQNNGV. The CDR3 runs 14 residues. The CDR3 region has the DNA TGTGCCAGCAGCTTAGGAACAGGGGGGGAAAAACTGTTTTTT. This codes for CASSLGTGGEKLFF.

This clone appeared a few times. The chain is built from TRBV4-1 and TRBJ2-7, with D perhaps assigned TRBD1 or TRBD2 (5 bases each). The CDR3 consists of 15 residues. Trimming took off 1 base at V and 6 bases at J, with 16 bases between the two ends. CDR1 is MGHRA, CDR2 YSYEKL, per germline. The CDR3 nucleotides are TGCGCCAGCAGCCAAGCCGGGACCGGCTCTTCCGAGCAGTACTTC. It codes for CASSQAGTGSSEQYF.

The CDR3 DNA follows: TGTGCCATCAGCAAAGGGACCGCGCTCACCTACGAGCAGTACTTC. Translating it yields CAISKGTALTYEQYF. The chain has TRBV10-3 and TRBJ2-7, with D perhaps given as TRBD1 or TRBD2 (5 bases each). Looked up from germline, CDR1 is ENHRY and CDR2 is SYGVKD. Trimming pared 6 bases from V and 2 bases from J, leaving 17 bases between. The CDR3 consists of 15 residues.